The 23 T cell receptor beta chains given below trace back to one sample, sequenced in a study of blood T cells in healthy people across ages. A J-beta primer mix and a sample-barcoded 5' primer were used in a second PCR of roughly 7 to 12 cycles. MiXCR, run by TCRdb on the 5' RACE reads, gives a single entry per CDR3 protein. The sample lists about 1.7 million distinct CDR3 sequences; 28% were seen once. Sequenced material: blood. The receptors here all came from a woman in her twenties or thirties in good health.

The chain carries TRBV20-1 and TRBJ2-5; the D call may be TRBD1 or TRBD2 (5 bases each). V lost 5 bases to trimming and J lost 11 bases, with 18 bases between them. The CDR3 sequence is 12 residues long. The germline V gene has CDR1 DFQATT and CDR2 SNEGSKA (reference sequence). CDR3 protein: CSALAGINEQYF. In DNA, the CDR3 is TGCAGTGCTCTAGCAGGGATAAATGAGCAGTACTTC.

In nucleotides, the CDR3 is TGCGCCAGCAGCTACAGGGGGGGATCGGAGACCCAGTACTTC. It translates to CASSYRGGSETQYF. V and J are TRBV5-1 and TRBJ2-5, with D tentatively TRBD1 (8 bases). Per the germline V gene, CDR1 is SGHRS and CDR2 is YFSETQ. The V end was cut by 3 bases, the J end by 5 bases, with 14 bases between. The CDR3 is 14 residues long.

This clonotype has only a few counts. This chain joins TRBV9 and TRBJ2-7, with a tentative D call TRBD2 (6 bases). V lost 4 bases and J lost 2, with 13 bases in between. The CDR3 spans 14 residues. The germline CDR1 and CDR2 sequences are SGDLS and YYNGEE. CDR3 DNA: TGTGCCAGCAGCCCCCGACTAGTGGCCTACGAGCAGTACTTC. This translates into CASSPRLVAYEQYF.

The V and J genes are TRBV9 and TRBJ2-3; no firm D call. CDR1 is SGDLS, CDR2 YYNGEE, per germline. The ends were cut back, 0 bases at V and 2 bases at J, with 10 bases in the middle. The CDR3 consists of 15 residues. The CDR3 DNA reads TGTGCCAGCAGCGTAGGCTGGCAGGCCACAGATACGCAGTATTTT. It yields the protein CASSVGWQATDTQYF.

The chain has TRBV27 and TRBJ2-3, with D maybe TRBD1 (6 bases). CDR1 is MNHEY and CDR2 is SMNVEV in the germline V gene (reference sequence). The CDR3 is 14 amino acids. The V end was cut by 7 bases, the J end by 4 bases, with 15 bases between. The CDR3 here is CASTPYRESDTQYF. The DNA of the CDR3 is TGTGCCAGCACCCCCTACAGGGAGTCAGATACGCAGTATTTT.

V and J are TRBV29-1 and TRBJ2-1; weak D call: TRBD2 (5 bases). This CDR3 is built from 14 residues. Per the germline V gene, CDR1 is SQVTM and CDR2 is ANQGSEA. Trimming stripped 5 bases from V and 5 bases from J, with 16 bases between. The CDR3 sequence: CSVITRTSDNEQFF. The CDR3 coding sequence is TGCAGCGTTATTACCAGGACTTCCGACAATGAGCAGTTCTTC.

This rearrangement joins TRBV7-7 to TRBJ2-5; 8 bases match TRBD2. Unmatched junction bases numbered 11, after V lost 3 bases and J lost 5 bases. Germline V gene sequence: CDR1 SSHAT, CDR2 FNYEAQ (reference sequence). This CDR3 has 16 amino acids. CDR3 in amino acids: CASSFGTSGAGETQYF. CDR3 in DNA: TGTGCCAGCAGCTTTGGTACTAGCGGCGCGGGGGAGACCCAGTACTTC.

This clonotype has a handful of counts. The V call is TRBV7-2, the J call TRBJ2-1; 7 bases are a match to TRBD1. Germline V gene lookup returns CDR1 SGHTA and CDR2 FQGNSA. Unmatched junction bases numbered 12, after V lost 4 bases and J lost 12 bases. This CDR3 comprises 14 residues. CDR3 residues: CASSSTQGVRRQFF. DNA of the CDR3: TGTGCCAGCAGCTCAACTCAGGGGGTCAGGAGGCAGTTCTTC.

This rearrangement joins TRBV30 to TRBJ2-3; D possibly corresponds to TRBD2 (5 bases). The CDR3 consists of 13 residues. Germline V gene data show CDR1 as GTSNPN and CDR2 as SVGIG (reference sequence). V was clipped by 8 bases and J by 3 bases, with 15 bases between them. The CDR3 region is CAAQRWETDTQYF. The CDR3 region has the DNA TGTGCCGCTCAGCGGTGGGAGACAGATACGCAGTATTTT.

This clonotype has only a few counts. The chain employs TRBV28 and TRBJ2-5, with D maybe TRBD2 (5 bases). The J call may be in error: the DNA end matches TRBJ2-7 better. Germline V CDR1 and CDR2: MDHEN, SYDVKM. The CDR3 has 16 amino acids. The CDR3 is CASSLGWGDSTYEQYF. CDR3 nucleotides: TGTGCCAGCAGTTTGGGGTGGGGAGATTCGACGTACGAGCAGTACTTC.

This rearrangement joins TRBV27 to TRBJ2-5; 8 bases line up with TRBD2. CDR3 length equals 15 residues. Germline loops: CDR1 MNHEY, CDR2 SMNVEV (reference sequence). Trimming took 2 bases from V and 5 from J; bases not matched to a gene: 7. In DNA, the CDR3 is TGTGCCAGCAGTTTAAGGTCACGCGGGGGGGAGACCCAGTACTTC. Translating it yields CASSLRSRGGETQYF.

This clonotype has a handful of counts. The chain has TRBV20-1 and TRBJ2-7; 12 bases match TRBD2. Germline CDR1 and CDR2: DFQATT and SNEGSKA (reference sequence). The CDR3 has 16 residues. Trimming at V came to 6 bases and at J to 6 bases, leaving 15 bases not matched to a gene. The CDR3 loop reads CSAPSLAGGHGGEQYF. DNA of the CDR3: TGCAGTGCCCCAAGCCTAGCGGGAGGGCATGGGGGCGAGCAGTACTTC.

The table lists this clonotype with a few counts. The V gene is TRBV7-2, the J gene TRBJ1-3; unclear D gene. Deletions cut 2 bases from V and 6 bases from J, with 14 bases between. Germline CDR1 and CDR2: SGHTA and FQGNSA. This CDR3 spans 15 amino acids. DNA of the CDR3: TGTGCCAGCAGCTTAAGGTCCGGGTTTCAAAACACCATATATTTT. Protein sequence: CASSLRSGFQNTIYF.

This clonotype was observed at least ten times. V gene TRBV9 combines with J gene TRBJ2-3; 15 nucleotides agree with TRBD2. The CDR3 runs to 20 residues. J gave up 2 bases and V 4 bases, and 14 bases lay outside the gene matches. Per the germline V gene, CDR1 is SGDLS and CDR2 is YYNGEE. CDR3 residues: CASSTRTSGRAGVPTDTQYF. Written as DNA, the CDR3 is TGTGCCAGCAGCACTCGGACTAGCGGGAGGGCCGGAGTGCCCACAGATACGCAGTATTTT.

Points on this clonotype: One junction end does not reproduce the germline sequence, and a read error may be involved. V gene TRBV7-2 combines with J gene TRBJ2-3; no definite D call. Germline V gene lookup returns CDR1 SGHTA and CDR2 FQGNSA. CDR3 length equals 12 residues. The CDR3 here is CASSLVTDAQYF. CDR3 DNA: TGTGCCAGCAGCTTAGTAACAGATGCGCAGTATTTT. Full variable domain (missing parts from reference TRBV7-2 and TRBJ2-3): GAGVSQSPSNKVTEKGKDVELRCDPISGHTALYWYRQSLGQGLEFLIYFQGNSAPDKSGLPSDRFSAERTGGSVSTLTIQRTQQEDSAVYLCASSLVTDAQYFGPGTRLTVL.

There are many counts of this clonotype. The CDR3 nucleotides read TGTGCCAGCAGTGCGGGACAGCCCTACGAGCAGTACTTC. This encodes CASSAGQPYEQYF. The genes are TRBV2 and TRBJ2-7; 7 nucleotides match TRBD1. This CDR3 spans 13 amino acids. Germline CDR1 is SNHLY and CDR2 is FYNNEI. The V gene end was trimmed by 4 bases and the J gene end by 2 bases; junction bases not matched to a gene: 2.

The sample holds a few counts of this clonotype. The chain combines TRBV24-1 with TRBJ2-6, with 7 positions matching TRBD1. This CDR3 has 16 amino acids. Per the germline V gene, CDR1 is KGHDR and CDR2 is SFDVKD. With V trimmed by 4 bases and J by 0 bases, 2 bases remained unmatched. CDR3 in amino acids: CATSDPGGSGANVLTF. Written as DNA, the CDR3 is TGTGCCACCAGTGACCCAGGGGGCTCTGGGGCCAACGTCCTGACTTTC.

This clonotype occurred a few times. The rearrangement links TRBV5-6 to TRBJ1-2; tentative D call: TRBD1 (6 bases). With 3 bases removed from V and 3 bases from J, the gap between germline ends came to 12 bases. Germline V gene data show CDR1 as SGHDT and CDR2 as YYEEEE. The CDR3 contains 14 residues. CDR3 region: CASSWVQGYYGYTF. CDR3 sequence (DNA): TGTGCCAGCAGCTGGGTACAGGGCTACTATGGCTACACCTTC.

This chain uses TRBV20-1 with TRBJ2-1, with D unclear. This CDR3 region has 14 residues. Germline V CDR1 and CDR2: DFQATT, SNEGSKA (reference sequence). V was clipped by 3 bases and J by 10 bases, with 19 bases between them. The CDR3 DNA sequence: TGCAGTGCTAGGCGCGAACTGCTTCCCTACGAGCAGTTCTTC. It codes for CSARRELLPYEQFF.

There are a few counts of this clonotype. This rearrangement joins TRBV5-1 to TRBJ2-6, with D uncertain. V was pared by 6 bases and J by 0 bases, with 10 bases between. CDR1 is SGHRS and CDR2 is YFSETQ in the germline V gene. CDR3 length: 15 amino acids. CDR3 loop: CASTPESSGANVLTF. CDR3 sequence (DNA): TGCGCCAGCACCCCCGAAAGCTCTGGGGCCAACGTCCTGACTTTC. Combining the CDR3 with reference TRBV5-1 and TRBJ2-6 gives the whole variable domain KAGVTQTPRYLIKTRGQQVTLSCSPISGHRSVSWYQQTPGQGLQFLFEYFSETQRNKGNFPGRFSGRQFSNSRSEMNVSTLELGDSALYLCASTPESSGANVLTFGAGSRLTVL.

This clonotype turned up a few times. The chain joins TRBV5-1 to TRBJ2-6; 7 positions match TRBD1. Germline V gene sequence: CDR1 SGHRS, CDR2 YFSETQ. V was clipped by 2 bases and J by 2 bases; unmatched bases: 7. The CDR3 sequence is 17 residues long. The CDR3, as DNA: TGCGCCAGCAGCTTTACAAACAGGGGAGCTGGGGCCAACGTCCTGACTTTC. Amino acids: CASSFTNRGAGANVLTF.

Here the CDR3 DNA reads TGTGCCAGCAGCTCGTTACCCCGGCTAGCGGGAGAGAGAGATACGCAGTATTTT. Translated, it gives CASSSLPRLAGERDTQYF. The chain is built from TRBV11-2 and TRBJ2-3, with 10 bases matching TRBD2. From germline, CDR1 is SGHAT and CDR2 FQNNGV. The CDR3 consists of 18 residues. The J segment lost 5 bases and the V segment lost 4 bases, leaving 15 bases of the junction unmatched.

This clonotype was observed many times. The chain links TRBV7-2 to TRBJ2-7; no firm D call. This CDR3 is 13 amino acids long. The germline V gene encodes CDR1 SGHTA and CDR2 FQGNSA. With 5 bases removed from V and 3 bases from J, the gap between germline ends came to 11 bases. The CDR3 is CASSRNFNYEQYF. The CDR3 bases are TGTGCCAGCAGCCGGAACTTCAACTACGAGCAGTACTTC.